The 29 T cell receptor beta chains listed next were all sequenced from one sample in a study of CD8 T cells in Susac syndrome. About 0.45 to 1 ug RNA was reverse transcribed with random hexamers. Each CDR3 protein is one row after TCRdb ran MiXCR on the immunoSEQ multiplex PCR reads. In the table there are about 140,000 distinct CDR3 sequences, 95% of which are singletons. Sequencing used CD4+ T cells from PBMCs. The receptors were sampled from a human donor with Susac syndrome.

The V and J genes are TRBV29-1 and TRBJ1-1, with 8 bases aligning to TRBD1. The germline V gene has CDR1 SQVTM and CDR2 ANQGSEA. This CDR3 has 13 amino acids. V lost 5 bases and J lost 1; bases outside the gene matches: 3. The CDR3 reads CSVLGQANTEAFF. The CDR3 coding sequence is TGCAGCGTTTTGGGACAGGCGAACACTGAAGCTTTCTTT.

The rearrangement links TRBV5-4 to TRBJ2-3; D unclear. CDR1 SGHNT and CDR2 YYREEE come from the germline V gene (reference sequence). V shed 3 bases and J shed 6 bases, with 8 bases lying between them. The length of the CDR3 is 12 residues. CDR3 region: CASSSSMDTQYF. In DNA, the CDR3 is TGTGCCAGCAGCTCTTCAATGGATACGCAGTATTTT.

The chain is built from TRBV12-3 or TRBV12-4 and TRBJ2-6; D unresolved. The CDR3 is 17 amino acids. With 11 bases removed from V and 1 base from J, the gap between germline ends came to 21 bases. The CDR3 spells CAGAVGASLSGANVLTF. Written as DNA, the CDR3 is TGTGCCGGCGCGGTGGGCGCCAGTTTGTCTGGGGCCAACGTCCTGACTTTC.

The rearrangement joins TRBV7-9 to TRBJ2-7, with TRBD2 identical over 10 bases. V was clipped by 6 bases and J by 3 bases; unmatched bases: 8. CDR1 is SEHNR, CDR2 FQNEAQ, per germline (reference sequence). The CDR3 has 15 residues. In DNA form, the CDR3 reads TGTGCCAGCAGACTAGCAGCGGGGGGGCACTACGAGCAGTACTTC. Protein product: CASRLAAGGHYEQYF.

The chain employs TRBV5-1 and TRBJ2-1, with D possibly matching TRBD2 (5 bases). The CDR3 is 16 residues long. The germline V and J ends were trimmed by 0 bases and 0 bases, with 10 bases remaining between them. The germline CDR1 and CDR2 sequences are SGHRS and YFSETQ. Written as DNA, the CDR3 is TGCGCCAGCAGCTTGGCCCCAGCGGACTCCTACAATGAGCAGTTCTTC. The encoded protein is CASSLAPADSYNEQFF.

V usage is TRBV2 and J usage is TRBJ2-3, with 8 bases fitting TRBD1. The CDR3 totals 14 residues. The trim removed 10 bases at V and 4 bases at J, leaving 10 bases unmatched. The germline V gene encodes CDR1 SNHLY and CDR2 FYNNEI. The CDR3 DNA is TGTGCCACTCGACCTGGACAGGGCCCAGATACGCAGTATTTT. Translated: CATRPGQGPDTQYF.

The chain has TRBV3-1 and TRBJ2-1; D may match TRBD1 or TRBD2 (9 bases each). The CDR3 loop spans 16 amino acids. V was shortened by 4 bases and J by 7 bases, with 20 bases between the two germline ends. Germline assignment: CDR1 LGHDT and CDR2 YNNKEL (reference sequence). The CDR3 loop is CASSLAGGTGRNEQFF. CDR3 sequence (DNA): TGTGCCAGCAGCCTGGCGGGGGGGACAGGGAGGAATGAGCAGTTCTTC.

The genes are TRBV5-4 and TRBJ2-1; 9 bases are a match to TRBD2. There are 14 residues in the CDR3. CDR1 and CDR2 (germline): SGHNT, YYREEE (reference sequence). V shed 5 bases, J shed 5 bases, and the junction held 5 bases outside the gene matches. The CDR3 protein is CASRWTSADNEQFF. DNA for the CDR3: TGTGCCAGCAGGTGGACTAGCGCCGACAATGAGCAGTTCTTC.

This chain uses TRBV20-1 with TRBJ2-3, with no clear D. Germline V CDR1 and CDR2: DFQATT, SNEGSKA (reference sequence). The CDR3 totals 12 residues. V gave up 5 bases and J gave up 8 bases, with 14 bases separating them. In DNA, the CDR3 is TGCAGTGCTGACTTGCACCCCGGTACGCAGTATTTT. Protein: CSADLHPGTQYF.

This rearrangement joins TRBV6-5 to TRBJ2-7; D might be TRBD1 (9 bases). Trimming removed 6 bases from V and 9 bases from J, with 15 bases in between. The germline CDR1 and CDR2 sequences are MNHEY and SVGAGI. CDR3 length: 12 amino acids. DNA of the CDR3: TGTGCCAGCAGACAGGGGGCGGGGGGGCAGTACTTC. Its translation: CASRQGAGGQYF.

The rearrangement uses TRBV12-3 or TRBV12-4 and TRBJ2-6; no firm D call. V dropped 8 bases and J dropped 0 bases, with 5 bases sitting between them. There are 13 residues in the CDR3. CDR3 residues: CASRNSGANVLTF. The CDR3 DNA follows: TGTGCCAGCCGGAACTCTGGGGCCAACGTCCTGACTTTC.

The rearrangement links TRBV6-2 or TRBV6-3 to TRBJ2-1, with D perhaps matching TRBD1 or TRBD2 (6 bases each). Trimming took 2 bases from V and 0 from J, leaving 17 bases between them. Germline V gives CDR1 MNHEY, CDR2 SVGEGT. The CDR3 covers 18 residues. The CDR3 region has the DNA TGTGCCAGCAGTTACCCGGGGGAAGGGGGAGGCTCCTACAATGAGCAGTTCTTC. It encodes CASSYPGEGGGSYNEQFF.

This clonotype was recorded once. The rearrangement uses TRBV12-3 or TRBV12-4 and TRBJ2-1; 8 bases line up with TRBD2. V trimming: 6 bases; J trimming: 3 bases; junction bases outside the gene matches: 7. CDR3 length: 15 amino acids. CDR3 sequence reads: CASRKSGGRYNEQFF. The CDR3 region has the DNA TGTGCCAGCAGGAAAAGCGGGGGACGCTACAATGAGCAGTTCTTC.

The chain uses TRBV4-3 and TRBJ2-6; unclear D gene. The CDR3 runs 15 residues. V lost 1 base and J 0 bases, leaving 4 bases between the germline ends. Germline V CDR1 and CDR2: LGHNA, YSLEER. The CDR3: CASSQGSSGANVLTF. The DNA of the CDR3 is TGCGCCAGCAGCCAAGGGAGCTCTGGGGCCAACGTCCTGACTTTC.

The genes are TRBV9 and TRBJ1-6; 9 bases map to TRBD1. Trimming at V came to 0 bases and at J to 7 bases, leaving 2 bases not matched to a gene. This CDR3 has 15 residues. Germline CDR1 reads SGDLS; CDR2 reads YYNGEE. The CDR3 DNA reads as TGTGCCAGCAGCGTAGGAGGGACAGGGAATTCACCCCTCCACTTT. This sequence encodes CASSVGGTGNSPLHF.

V usage is TRBV7-6 and J usage is TRBJ2-5; 9 bases agree with TRBD2. V lost 1 base and J lost 5; bases outside the gene matches: 5. The CDR3 is made up of 15 amino acids. Germline values: CDR1 SGHVS, CDR2 FNYEAQ. The CDR3: CASSLGASGVETQYF. DNA for the CDR3: TGTGCCAGCAGCTTAGGGGCTAGCGGGGTTGAGACCCAGTACTTC.

V usage is TRBV3-1 and J usage is TRBJ1-3, with D hard to call. V was clipped by 3 bases and J by 0 bases, with 6 bases between them. The CDR3 has 14 residues. The germline CDR1 and CDR2 sequences are LGHDT and YNNKEL (reference sequence). The CDR3 coding sequence is TGTGCCAGCAGCCATCCCAGCTCTGGAAACACCATATATTTT. As protein: CASSHPSSGNTIYF.

This chain uses TRBV12-3 or TRBV12-4 with TRBJ1-2; D is perhaps TRBD1 (6 bases). The ends were cut back, 6 bases at V and 4 bases at J, with 18 bases in the middle. This CDR3 contains 15 residues. CDR3 residues: CASSLSLGARYGYTF. The CDR3 nucleotides are TGTGCCAGCAGCCTGTCGCTGGGGGCGCGCTATGGCTACACCTTC.

The chain combines TRBV20-1 with TRBJ1-2; 7 bases are shared with TRBD1. CDR3 length: 12 residues. Germline V CDR1 and CDR2: DFQATT, SNEGSKA (reference sequence). The V gene end was trimmed by 5 bases and the J gene end by 8 bases; junction bases not matched to a gene: 8. The CDR3 nucleotides are TGCAGTGCTGTGGGGCGAGGGGGCGGCTACACCTTC. Residues: CSAVGRGGGYTF.

CDR3 protein: CASTWTSNQPQHF. DNA of the CDR3: TGTGCCAGCACCTGGACAAGCAATCAGCCCCAGCATTTT. The V gene is TRBV6-6, the J gene TRBJ1-5; D is perhaps TRBD1 (5 bases). CDR3 size: 13 residues. Germline V gene lookup returns CDR1 MNHNY and CDR2 SVGAGI (reference sequence). The V end lost 7 bases, the J end lost 1 base, and 8 bases lay between the germline ends.

V gene TRBV30 combines with J gene TRBJ1-1; D possibly corresponds to TRBD1 (5 bases). Trimming pared 2 bases from V and 0 bases from J, leaving 10 bases between. The germline CDR1 and CDR2 sequences are GTSNPN and SVGIG (reference sequence). CDR3 size: 14 residues. This CDR3 is CAWSTGTLNTEAFF. Here the CDR3 DNA reads TGTGCCTGGAGTACCGGGACGTTGAACACTGAAGCTTTCTTT.

The rearrangement uses TRBV18 and TRBJ1-1; 9 bases map to TRBD1. CDR1 is KGHSH and CDR2 is LQKENI in the germline V gene. The CDR3 is 12 residues long. Trimming cost V 6 bases and J 7 bases; bases outside gene matches: 3. This CDR3 reads CASSPGQGEAFF. The CDR3 DNA sequence: TGTGCCAGCTCTCCGGGACAGGGTGAAGCTTTCTTT. The variable domain in full, with the rest retrieved from reference TRBV18 and TRBJ1-1, is NAGVMQNPRHLVRRRGQEARLRCSPMKGHSHVYWYRQLPEEGLKFMVYLQKENIIDESGMPKERFSAEFPKEGPSILRIQQVVRGDSAAYFCASSPGQGEAFFGQGTRLTVV.

The chain uses TRBV24-1 and TRBJ2-1; 11 bases map to TRBD2. With 3 bases clipped from V and 6 bases from J, the junction kept 3 bases outside the gene matches. CDR3 size: 15 residues. The germline gives CDR1 KGHDR, CDR2 SFDVKD. CDR3 region: CATSDPGTSGNEQFF. The CDR3 nucleotides are TGTGCCACCAGTGATCCCGGGACTAGCGGCAATGAGCAGTTCTTC.

This clonotype is a singleton in its sample. The chain has TRBV7-9 and TRBJ2-2; weak D call: TRBD2 (5 bases). V lost 6 bases, J lost 7 bases, and 9 bases lay in between. This CDR3 is 12 amino acids long. The germline V gene encodes CDR1 SEHNR and CDR2 FQNEAQ (reference sequence). CDR3 amino acids: CASRSTSGELFF. For the CDR3, the DNA is TGTGCCAGCAGATCTACTAGCGGGGAGCTGTTTTTT.

The V gene is TRBV10-3, the J gene TRBJ2-1; 14 bases fit TRBD2. In germline, CDR1 is ENHRY, CDR2 SYGVKD. J lost 8 bases, V lost 9 bases, and 9 bases had no gene match. The CDR3 has 15 residues. DNA of the CDR3: TGTGCCATAAGCACCGGGACTAGCGGGAGTTATGAGCAGTTCTTC. Translating gives CAISTGTSGSYEQFF.

This clonotype was seen a single time. This rearrangement joins TRBV7-9 to TRBJ2-7; 9 positions agree with TRBD1. V shed 5 bases, J shed 7 bases, and the junction held 12 bases outside the gene matches. CDR3 length equals 15 residues. Germline-derived CDR1 and CDR2 are SEHNR and FQNEAQ (reference sequence). The CDR3 here is CASSPLRDRVAEQYF. CDR3 in DNA: TGTGCCAGCAGCCCCCTCCGGGACAGGGTCGCTGAGCAGTACTTC.

V usage is TRBV4-1 and J usage is TRBJ1-1; D not resolved. The CDR3 runs to 13 residues. Trimming left V 4 bases short and J 1 base short, with 7 bases between. Germline loops: CDR1 MGHRA, CDR2 YSYEKL. The CDR3 loop is CASSPHQNTEAFF. Here the CDR3 DNA reads TGCGCCAGCAGCCCCCACCAGAACACTGAAGCTTTCTTT.

The rearrangement links TRBV3-1 to TRBJ2-3; possibly TRBD2 for D (5 bases). V lost 8 bases to trimming and J lost 1 base, with 16 bases between them. The germline gives CDR1 LGHDT, CDR2 YNNKEL (reference sequence). CDR3 length equals 15 residues. The CDR3 reads CASSPRGIGTDTQYF. CDR3 sequence (DNA): TGTGCCAGCTCCCCCAGAGGGATAGGCACAGATACGCAGTATTTT.

The rearrangement links TRBV29-1 to TRBJ1-3; no clear D. Germline CDR1 reads SQVTM; CDR2 reads ANQGSEA. This CDR3 is 11 amino acids long. Trimming stripped 7 bases from V and 0 bases from J, with 4 bases between. CDR3 in amino acids: CSGGSGNTIYF. In DNA form, the CDR3 reads TGCAGCGGGGGCTCTGGAAACACCATATATTTT.